This T cell receptor (beta chain) comes out of a study of cytomegalovirus exposure and HLA in healthy donors. General observations from the study: Published work reported that the classifier diagnosed cytomegalovirus status with high specificity and sensitivity.

As to this clone: Its antigen is undetermined.

Trimming removed 2 bases at V and 3 bases at J, with 13 bases between. This CDR3 region has 15 residues. Looked up from germline, CDR1 is WNHNN and CDR2 is SYGVQD (reference sequence). The data were produced by immunoSEQ multiplex PCR, yet TCRdb's version contains in-frame clones alone and is incomplete. The sample yields about 190,000 clones, more than 65% seen once. The V call is TRBV10-1, the J call TRBJ1-2; D may be TRBD1 (6 bases). This receptor was obtained from a woman between 18 and 30 years old in good health and CMV-seropositive. The sequenced material came from PBMCs. CDR3 residues: CASSERRGGDYGYTF. The CDR3 DNA follows: TGCGCCAGCAGTGAGAGGCGAGGGGGAGACTATGGCTACACCTTC.